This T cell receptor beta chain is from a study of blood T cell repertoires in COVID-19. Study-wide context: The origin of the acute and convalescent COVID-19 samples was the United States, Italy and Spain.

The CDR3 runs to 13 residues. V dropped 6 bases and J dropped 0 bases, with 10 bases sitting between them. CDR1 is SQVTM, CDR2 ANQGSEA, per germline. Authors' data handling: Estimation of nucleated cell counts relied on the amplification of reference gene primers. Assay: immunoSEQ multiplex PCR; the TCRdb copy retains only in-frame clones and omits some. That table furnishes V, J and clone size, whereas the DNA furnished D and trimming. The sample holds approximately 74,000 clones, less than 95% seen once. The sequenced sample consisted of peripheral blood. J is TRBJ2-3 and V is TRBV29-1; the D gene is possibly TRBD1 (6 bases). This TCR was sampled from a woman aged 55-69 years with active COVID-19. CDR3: CSVDSASTDTQYF. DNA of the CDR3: TGCAGCGTGGACAGTGCTAGCACAGATACGCAGTATTTT.